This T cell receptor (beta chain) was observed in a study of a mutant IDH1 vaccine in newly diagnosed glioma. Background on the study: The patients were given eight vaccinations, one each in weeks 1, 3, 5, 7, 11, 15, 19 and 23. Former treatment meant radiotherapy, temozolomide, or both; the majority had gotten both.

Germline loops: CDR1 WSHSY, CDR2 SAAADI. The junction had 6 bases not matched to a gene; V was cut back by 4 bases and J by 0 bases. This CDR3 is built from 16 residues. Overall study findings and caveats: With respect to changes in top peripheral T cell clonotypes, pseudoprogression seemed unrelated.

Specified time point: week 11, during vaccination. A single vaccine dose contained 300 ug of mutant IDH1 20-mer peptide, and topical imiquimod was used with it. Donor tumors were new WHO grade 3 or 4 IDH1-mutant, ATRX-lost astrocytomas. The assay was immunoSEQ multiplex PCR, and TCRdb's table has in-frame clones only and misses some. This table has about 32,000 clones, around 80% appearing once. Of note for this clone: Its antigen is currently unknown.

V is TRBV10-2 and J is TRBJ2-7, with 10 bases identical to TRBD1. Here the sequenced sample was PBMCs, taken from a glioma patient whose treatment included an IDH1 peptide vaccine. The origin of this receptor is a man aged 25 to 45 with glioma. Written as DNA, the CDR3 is TGCGCCAGCAGTGGGACAGGGGGAGGTGTCTCCTACGAGCAGTACTTC. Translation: CASSGTGGGVSYEQYF.